This T cell receptor beta chain was recovered during a study of long-term antiretroviral therapy in people with HIV. Study as a whole: Collection dates of the earliest samples fall about a decade before the 2015 immediate-ART recommendation.

All donors provided no fewer than one pre-ART and no fewer than two post-ART PBMC samples. Everyone in the study who had HIV was treated in the United States. About this clone itself: Its antigen is unidentified.

Study-level findings and limits: ART adherence was not documented, and neither viral resistance nor therapy changes had any data.

Version v3.0 of the immunoSEQ assay ran at survey level. Sequenced by immunoSEQ multiplex PCR; TCRdb stores in-frame clones only, minus some. The data show about 35,000 clones, roughly 80% seen once. This TCR derives from a woman in her forties or fifties with HIV. The source material was unsorted PBMCs, sampled 2 years after starting antiretroviral therapy.

In DNA, the CDR3 is TGTGCCAGTAGATCAGGGGGCCTTTCGGGCTACACCTTC. Amino acid sequence: CASRSGGLSGYTF. V gene TRBV19 combines with J gene TRBJ1-2; 8 bases are shared with TRBD1. The CDR3 loop spans 13 amino acids. The germline V gene encodes CDR1 LNHDA and CDR2 SQIVND (reference sequence). Trimming removed 6 bases from V and 8 bases from J; junction bases left unmatched: 8.